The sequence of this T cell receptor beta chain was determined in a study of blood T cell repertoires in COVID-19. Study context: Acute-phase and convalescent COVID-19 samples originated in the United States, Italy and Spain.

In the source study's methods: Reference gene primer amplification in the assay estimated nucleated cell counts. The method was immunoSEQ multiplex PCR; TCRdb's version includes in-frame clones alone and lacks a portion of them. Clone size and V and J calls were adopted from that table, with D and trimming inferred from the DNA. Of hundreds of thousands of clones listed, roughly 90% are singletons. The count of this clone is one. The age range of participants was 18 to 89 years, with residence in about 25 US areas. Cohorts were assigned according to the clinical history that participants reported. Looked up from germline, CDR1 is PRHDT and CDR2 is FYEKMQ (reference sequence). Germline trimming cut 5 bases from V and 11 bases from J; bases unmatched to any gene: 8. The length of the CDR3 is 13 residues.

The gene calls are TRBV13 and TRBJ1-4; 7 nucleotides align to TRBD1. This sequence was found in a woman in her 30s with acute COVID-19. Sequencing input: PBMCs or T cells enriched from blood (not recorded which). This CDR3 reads CASSIRQGRKLFF. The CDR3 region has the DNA TGTGCCAGCAGCATTAGACAGGGTAGGAAACTGTTTTTT.